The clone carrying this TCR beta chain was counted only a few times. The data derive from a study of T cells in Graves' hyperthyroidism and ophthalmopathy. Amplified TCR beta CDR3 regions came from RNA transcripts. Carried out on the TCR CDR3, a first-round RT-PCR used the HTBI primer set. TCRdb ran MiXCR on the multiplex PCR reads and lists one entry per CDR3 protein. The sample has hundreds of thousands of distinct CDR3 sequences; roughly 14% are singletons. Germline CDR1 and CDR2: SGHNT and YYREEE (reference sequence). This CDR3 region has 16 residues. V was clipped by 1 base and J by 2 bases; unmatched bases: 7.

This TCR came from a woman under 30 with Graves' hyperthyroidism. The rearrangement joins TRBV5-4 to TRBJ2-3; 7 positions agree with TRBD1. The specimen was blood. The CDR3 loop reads CASSLNYGTVTDTQYF. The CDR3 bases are TGTGCCAGCAGCTTGAATTATGGGACAGTCACAGATACGCAGTATTTT.